This T cell receptor beta chain stems from a study of T cell responses to AZD1222 COVID-19 vaccine. The study, taken as a whole, reports: Donors, mostly white British, included more females; clonal diversity was possibly underestimated. No day 14 peak samples; only post-peak repertoires were characterized.

About this clone itself: Its antigen remains unidentified. The same CDR3 arises from other DNA sequences in this sample as well.

V was shortened by 3 bases and J by 7 bases, with 6 bases between the two germline ends. Germline V gives CDR1 DFQATT, CDR2 SNEGSKA (reference sequence). The CDR3 is 10 residues long. Generated by immunoSEQ multiplex PCR, the TCRdb table keeps only in-frame clones and is missing some. The top ten hold 1.5% to 2% of the sample, which has 160,000 or so clones, around 90% seen once. The starting material was peripheral blood, obtained on day 0 of AZD1222 vaccination. The rearrangement links TRBV20-1 to TRBJ1-2; D remains ambiguous. The source of this sequence is an adult in good health. The CDR3 sequence: CSAREGGYTF. CDR3 sequence (DNA): TGCAGTGCTAGGGAGGGTGGCTACACCTTC.